One and the same sample provided the 8 T cell receptor beta chains below, sequenced in a study of T and B cells in COVID-19 patients. TRB was amplified from approximately 250-500 ng of blood genomic DNA. Multiplex PCR with BIOMED2 TRB-A/B primer pools amplified TRB rearrangements. TCRdb independently ran MiXCR on the multiplex PCR reads; one entry per CDR3 protein. The repertoire includes about 16,000 distinct CDR3 sequences, roughly a quarter of them detected once, and 3.1% sits in the top ten. Material: blood. Receptors were obtained from a human donor who had recovered from COVID-19.

Comment on this clonotype: With a much larger clone just one base away, this may be a read error. The chain is built from TRBV15 and TRBJ2-1, with TRBD2 identical over 9 bases. There are 15 residues in the CDR3. Germline assignment: CDR1 LNHNV and CDR2 YYDKDF (reference sequence). The CDR3 bases are TGTGCCAGCAGCAGCGAGCGGGGGGTTTACAATGAGCAGTTCTTC. Its protein product is CASSSERGVYNEQFF.

This clonotype ranks as medium-sized. The chain joins TRBV19 to TRBJ1-6; D unclear. Germline V gene sequence: CDR1 LNHDA, CDR2 SQIVND (reference sequence). V shed 8 bases and J shed 6 bases, with 8 bases lying between them. The CDR3 extends over 12 amino acids. CDR3 sequence (DNA): TGTGCCAGTCAGGAGGTTAATTCACCCCTCCACTTT. It specifies CASQEVNSPLHF.

The chain links TRBV12-3 or TRBV12-4 to TRBJ2-1, with 10 bases aligning to TRBD2. J gave up 3 bases and V 6 bases, and 5 bases lay outside the gene matches. This CDR3 contains 15 residues. The CDR3 loop reads CASREGTSVYNEQFF. Written as DNA, the CDR3 is TGTGCCAGCAGGGAGGGGACTAGCGTCTACAATGAGCAGTTCTTC.

At least ten counts were recorded for this clonotype. The genes are TRBV15 and TRBJ2-3; TRBD2 aligns across 14 bases. The CDR3 contains 16 residues. After removal of 5 bases from V and 6 bases from J, the junction contained 7 bases not matched to a gene. CDR1 and CDR2 from the germline V gene are LNHNV and YYDKDF (reference sequence). CDR3 in amino acids: CATSGRLAGGSDTQYF. The CDR3 DNA sequence: TGTGCCACCAGCGGCCGACTAGCGGGGGGGTCGGATACGCAGTATTTT.

By share, this clonotype ranks as medium-sized. The chain uses TRBV29-1 and TRBJ2-7; possibly TRBD2 for D (5 bases). There are 13 residues in the CDR3. The germline V gene encodes CDR1 SQVTM and CDR2 ANQGSEA. Deletions cut 4 bases from V and 2 bases from J, with 12 bases between. CDR3 in amino acids: CSVGDYLTYEQYF. The CDR3 coding sequence is TGCAGCGTTGGTGACTACCTTACCTACGAGCAGTACTTC.

The J gene is TRBJ1-3, the V gene TRBV20-1; D not certain. This CDR3 region has 13 residues. Germline lookup yields CDR1 DFQATT and CDR2 SNEGSKA (reference sequence). The V end lost 2 bases, the J end lost 2 bases, and 7 bases lay between the germline ends. The CDR3 here is CSARHPPGNTIYF. CDR3 nucleotides: TGCAGTGCTAGACACCCTCCTGGAAACACCATATATTTT.

This clonotype is medium-sized. Written as DNA, the CDR3 is TGCAGCGTTGCCATGGCGGGGGGGGTTAAGCAGTTCTTC. This codes for CSVAMAGGVKQFF. The gene calls are TRBV29-1 and TRBJ2-1; 9 bases are a match to TRBD2. Germline V gene sequence: CDR1 SQVTM, CDR2 ANQGSEA. The CDR3 spans 13 residues. Germline trimming cut 4 bases from V and 11 bases from J; bases unmatched to any gene: 9.

This clonotype has only a few counts. This rearrangement joins TRBV27 to TRBJ1-2; 7 bases match TRBD1. The V segment lost 5 bases and the J segment 10 bases; nucleotides outside the gene matches: 19. Germline V gene data show CDR1 as MNHEY and CDR2 as SMNVEV (reference sequence). This CDR3 comprises 16 residues. The CDR3: CASSPAIRTGSNYYTF. In DNA form, the CDR3 reads TGTGCCAGCAGTCCAGCCATCCGGACAGGAAGCAATTACTACACCTTC.